This T cell receptor (beta chain) was documented in a study of blood T cell repertoires in COVID-19. Turning to the study itself: The study drew acute and convalescent COVID-19 samples from the United States, Italy and Spain. Sample material is recorded as cDNA or gDNA derived from T cells, B-cell-depleted T cells, or PBMCs.

Trimming took 11 bases from V and 7 from J, leaving 15 bases between them. Per germline, CDR1 MNHEY and CDR2 SVGAGI. CDR3 size: 12 residues. In the original analysis: Estimates of nucleated cell counts were drawn from the amplification of reference gene primers. The data were produced by immunoSEQ multiplex PCR, yet TCRdb's version contains in-frame clones alone and is incomplete. V and J calls and clone size follow that table, whereas D and trimming were derived from the DNA. The data contain roughly 700,000 clones, about 87% of them singletons. The origin of this receptor is a woman younger than 30 with acute or convalescent COVID-19. This sequence joins TRBV6-5 and TRBJ2-1, with a possible D match to TRBD2 (5 bases). Sequenced material: peripheral blood. CDR3 in DNA: TGTGCCTGCTCTTCTCGGGGTAATGAGCAGTTCTTC. Its translation is CACSSRGNEQFF.